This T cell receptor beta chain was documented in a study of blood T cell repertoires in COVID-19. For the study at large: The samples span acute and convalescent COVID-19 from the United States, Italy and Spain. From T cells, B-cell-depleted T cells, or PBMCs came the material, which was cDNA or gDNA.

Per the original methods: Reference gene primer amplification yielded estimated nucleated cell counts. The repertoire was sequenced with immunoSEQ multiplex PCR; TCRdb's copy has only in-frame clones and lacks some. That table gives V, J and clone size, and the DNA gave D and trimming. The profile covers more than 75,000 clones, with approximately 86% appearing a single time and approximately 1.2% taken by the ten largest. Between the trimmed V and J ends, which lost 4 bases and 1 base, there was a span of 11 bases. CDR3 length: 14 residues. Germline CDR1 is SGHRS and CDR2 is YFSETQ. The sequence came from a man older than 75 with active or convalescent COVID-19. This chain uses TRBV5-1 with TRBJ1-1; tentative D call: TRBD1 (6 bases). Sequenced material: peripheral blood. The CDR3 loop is CASSVGTSNTEAFF. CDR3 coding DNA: TGCGCCAGCAGCGTCGGGACATCGAACACTGAAGCTTTCTTT.